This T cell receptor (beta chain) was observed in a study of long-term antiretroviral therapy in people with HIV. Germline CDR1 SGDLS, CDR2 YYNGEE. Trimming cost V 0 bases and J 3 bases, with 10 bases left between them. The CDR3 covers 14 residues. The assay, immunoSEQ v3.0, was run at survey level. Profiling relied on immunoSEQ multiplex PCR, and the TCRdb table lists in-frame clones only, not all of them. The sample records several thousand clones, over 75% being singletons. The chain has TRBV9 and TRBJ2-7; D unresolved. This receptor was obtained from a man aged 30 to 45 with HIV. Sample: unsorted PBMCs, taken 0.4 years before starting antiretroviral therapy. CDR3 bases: TGTGCCAGCAGCGTAGTAGCAGGAAGCTACGAGCAGTACTTC. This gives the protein CASSVVAGSYEQYF. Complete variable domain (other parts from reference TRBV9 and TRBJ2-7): DSGVTQTPKHLITATGQRVTLRCSPRSGDLSVYWYQQSLDQGLQFLIQYYNGEERAKGNILERFSAQQFPDLHSELNLSSLELGDSALYFCASSVVAGSYEQYFGPGTRLTVT.